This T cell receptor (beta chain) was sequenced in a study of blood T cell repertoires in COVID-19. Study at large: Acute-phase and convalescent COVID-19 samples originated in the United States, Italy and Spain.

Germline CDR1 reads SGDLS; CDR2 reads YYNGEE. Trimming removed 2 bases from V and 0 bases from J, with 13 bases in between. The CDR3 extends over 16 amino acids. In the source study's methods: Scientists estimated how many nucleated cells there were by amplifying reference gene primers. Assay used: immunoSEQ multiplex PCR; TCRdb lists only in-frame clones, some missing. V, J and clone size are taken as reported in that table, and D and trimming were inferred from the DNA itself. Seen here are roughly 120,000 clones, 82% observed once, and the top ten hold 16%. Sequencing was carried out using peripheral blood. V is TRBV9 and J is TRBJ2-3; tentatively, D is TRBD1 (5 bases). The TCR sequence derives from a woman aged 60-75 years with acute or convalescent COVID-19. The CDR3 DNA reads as TGTGCCAGCAGCGTTCTTGTAGGGGTCAGCACAGATACGCAGTATTTT. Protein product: CASSVLVGVSTDTQYF. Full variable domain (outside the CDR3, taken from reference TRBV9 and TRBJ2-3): DSGVTQTPKHLITATGQRVTLRCSPRSGDLSVYWYQQSLDQGLQFLIQYYNGEERAKGNILERFSAQQFPDLHSELNLSSLELGDSALYFCASSVLVGVSTDTQYFGPGTRLTVL.